What follows are 9 T cell receptor beta chains derived from one specimen sequenced in a study of blood T cell repertoires in COVID-19. Libraries were prepared by immunoSEQ multiplex PCR; TCRdb keeps only in-frame clonotypes and omits some of them. The data contain 300,000 to 400,000 clones, under 95% of them singletons. Sequenced material: peripheral blood. Receptors originate from a woman younger than 35 who had recovered from COVID-19.

The rearrangement joins TRBV7-2 to TRBJ2-5, with D tentatively TRBD1 (6 bases). The CDR3 runs to 16 residues. V lost 0 bases, J lost 4 bases, and 15 bases lay in between. Germline loops: CDR1 SGHTA, CDR2 FQGNSA. CDR3 coding DNA: TGTGCCAGCAGCTTAGCGGTAAACAGGGTCTTAGAGACCCAGTACTTC. Translating it yields CASSLAVNRVLETQYF.

This sequence joins TRBV19 and TRBJ1-5, with D perhaps TRBD1 (6 bases). V gave up 6 bases and J gave up 8 bases, with 11 bases separating them. CDR1 LNHDA and CDR2 SQIVND come from the germline V gene (reference sequence). The CDR3 is 12 amino acids. The CDR3 nucleotides read TGTGCCAGTAGGGACAGCGGGAAGCCCCAGCATTTT. Translating gives CASRDSGKPQHF. Together with reference TRBV19 and TRBJ1-5, the CDR3 gives the full variable domain: DGGITQSPKYLFRKEGQNVTLSCEQNLNHDAMYWYRQDPGQGLRLIYYSQIVNDFQKGDIAEGYSVSREKKESFPLTVTSAQKNPTAFYLCASRDSGKPQHFGDGTRLSIL.

The chain carries TRBV5-6 and TRBJ2-1, with a tentative D call TRBD1 (5 bases). From germline, CDR1 is SGHDT and CDR2 YYEEEE. V lost 2 bases, J lost 6 bases, and 12 bases lay in between. CDR3 size: 14 residues. CDR3 protein: CASSLAGSLNEQFF. CDR3 nucleotides: TGTGCCAGCAGCTTAGCAGGGTCCCTCAATGAGCAGTTCTTC.

The V and J genes are TRBV19 and TRBJ1-5; 10 positions agree with TRBD1. The J segment lost 5 bases and the V segment lost 10 bases, leaving 11 bases of the junction unmatched. The CDR3 is 15 amino acids. CDR1 and CDR2 from the germline V gene are LNHDA and SQIVND (reference sequence). The CDR3 here is CATTTRQGADQPQHF. In DNA, the CDR3 is TGTGCCACCACCACCAGACAGGGGGCCGATCAGCCCCAGCATTTT.

The rearrangement uses TRBV18 and TRBJ2-5; TRBD2 aligns across 8 bases. Germline CDR1 and CDR2: KGHSH and LQKENI. CDR3 length: 16 amino acids. J was trimmed by 3 bases and V by 2 bases; bases with no gene match: 8. The CDR3 coding sequence is TGTGCCAGCTCACCAGGGGTAGCGGGGCGAGAAGAGACCCAGTACTTC. It is translated as CASSPGVAGREETQYF. Combining the CDR3 with reference TRBV18 and TRBJ2-5 gives the whole variable domain NAGVMQNPRHLVRRRGQEARLRCSPMKGHSHVYWYRQLPEEGLKFMVYLQKENIIDESGMPKERFSAEFPKEGPSILRIQQVVRGDSAAYFCASSPGVAGREETQYFGPGTRLLVL.

This chain joins TRBV6-5 and TRBJ1-1; 12 positions agree with TRBD1. V lost 2 bases, J lost 1 base, and 2 bases stayed unmatched. Looked up from germline, CDR1 is MNHEY and CDR2 is SVGAGI. CDR3 length: 16 residues. The CDR3 protein is CASSYEGQGANTEAFF. The CDR3 nucleotides read TGTGCCAGCAGTTACGAGGGACAGGGGGCGAACACTGAAGCTTTCTTT.

This rearrangement joins TRBV28 to TRBJ1-2, with TRBD1 as a possible D gene (6 bases). Trimming took 3 bases from V and 8 from J, leaving 13 bases between them. This CDR3 spans 13 amino acids. The germline V gene encodes CDR1 MDHEN and CDR2 SYDVKM. CDR3 protein: CASSFPGVDGYTF. In DNA, the CDR3 is TGTGCCAGCAGTTTTCCAGGGGTGGACGGCTACACCTTC.

This rearrangement joins TRBV12-5 to TRBJ1-1; D is undetermined. V shed 6 bases and J shed 0 bases, with 20 bases lying between them. CDR3 length: 17 amino acids. Germline values: CDR1 LGHNT, CDR2 FRNRAP. CDR3 coding DNA: TGTGCTAGTGGACCCCGTATGGGAGGGCAGATGAACACTGAAGCTTTCTTT. Amino acids: CASGPRMGGQMNTEAFF.

V gene TRBV30 combines with J gene TRBJ1-6; D ambiguous. Germline V gives CDR1 GTSNPN, CDR2 SVGIG (reference sequence). V shed 3 bases and J shed 13 bases, with 22 bases lying between them. The CDR3 contains 15 residues. The CDR3 sequence is CAWRFSGGESIPLHF. CDR3 coding DNA: TGTGCCTGGAGGTTCAGCGGCGGGGAATCGATTCCCCTCCACTTT.